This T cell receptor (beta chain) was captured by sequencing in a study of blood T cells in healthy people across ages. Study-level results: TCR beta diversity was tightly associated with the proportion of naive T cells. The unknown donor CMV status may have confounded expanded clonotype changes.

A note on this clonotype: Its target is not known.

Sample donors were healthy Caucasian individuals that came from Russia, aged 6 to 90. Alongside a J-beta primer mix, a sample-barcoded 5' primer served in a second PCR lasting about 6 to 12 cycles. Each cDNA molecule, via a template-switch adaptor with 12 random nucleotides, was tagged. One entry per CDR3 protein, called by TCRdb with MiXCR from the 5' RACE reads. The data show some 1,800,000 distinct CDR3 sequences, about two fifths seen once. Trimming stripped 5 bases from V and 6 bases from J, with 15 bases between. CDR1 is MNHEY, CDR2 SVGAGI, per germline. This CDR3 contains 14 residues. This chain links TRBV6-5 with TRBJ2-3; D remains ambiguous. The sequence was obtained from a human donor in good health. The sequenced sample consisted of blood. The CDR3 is CASSLRILGDTQYF. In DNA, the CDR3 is TGTGCCAGCAGTCTCCGGATTCTTGGGGATACGCAGTATTTT.